This T cell receptor (beta chain) originates from a study of blood T cell repertoires in COVID-19. Overall study: Samples representing acute and convalescent COVID-19 were sourced from the United States, Italy and Spain.

Germline loops: CDR1 MNHEY, CDR2 SVGAGI. This CDR3 has 13 residues. The V and J ends lost 2 bases and 14 bases, in that order; junction bases with no gene match: 5. How the authors handled the data: Reference gene primers were amplified, and this amplification served to estimate nucleated cell counts. Generated by immunoSEQ multiplex PCR, the TCRdb table keeps only in-frame clones and is missing some. That table gives V, J and clone size, and the DNA gave D and trimming. This table holds some 530,000 clones, 75% to 90% found once. Which cohort a participant joined came from the clinical history participants gave. Either two negative PCRs, clearance, or symptom resolution qualified Cohort 3 donors as recovered.

The receptor was isolated from an older woman who had recovered from COVID-19. The sample taken for sequencing was PBMCs or T cells enriched from blood (not recorded which). The chain is built from TRBV6-5 and TRBJ2-1; 11 nucleotides align to TRBD2. This chain's CDR3 is CASSYTSGGMKFF. The CDR3 DNA is TGTGCCAGCAGTTACACTAGCGGGGGAATGAAGTTCTTC.